This T cell receptor beta chain emerged from a study of T cells in Graves' hyperthyroidism and ophthalmopathy. Stability of Graves' hyperthyroidism was defined as absent ophthalmopathy progression within 18 months. Any patient presenting with uncontrolled infection, other autoimmune disease, pregnancy or lactation was left out. This clonotype has a handful of counts. Its antigen is currently unknown. Amplified TCR beta CDR3 regions derived from RNA transcripts. First-round RT-PCR with HTBI primers amplified the TCR CDR3 region. TCRdb re-called the multiplex PCR reads through MiXCR, storing one row per CDR3 protein. The sample lists over 450,000 distinct CDR3 sequences; approximately 15% were seen once. Findings and caveats of the study: Ophthalmopathy was model-predicted a median roughly 6.2 months pre-onset. Blood also showed most of the thyroid clonotypes that were expanded above 0.001.

The sequence was collected from a woman in her late teens or twenties with Graves' hyperthyroidism. The sequenced material came from blood.

CDR3 coding DNA: TGTGCCTGGACCCCGGGATACTATGGCTACACCTTC. This sequence encodes CAWTPGYYGYTF. V usage is TRBV30 and J usage is TRBJ1-2; no clear D. The CDR3 runs 12 residues. From germline, CDR1 is GTSNPN and CDR2 SVGIG (reference sequence). Trimming stripped 4 bases from V and 3 bases from J, with 9 bases between.